This TCR beta chain emerged from a study of OX40 agonist ivuxolimab in advanced cancers. Background on the whole study: Ivuxolimab was an agonistic, fully human IgG2 monoclonal antibody directed against OX40 (CD134), a costimulatory receptor. The dose-escalation cohort was 82.7% male with a mean age of roughly 60 years, ranging from about 23 to 85. The paper reports the monotherapy dose-escalation portion (N = 52 patients) of the phase I ivuxolimab trial. Partial responses occurred in three dose-escalation patients, of whom one had hepatocellular carcinoma and two had cutaneous melanoma. Prior anti-PD-1, anti-PD-L1 or anti-CTLA-4 therapy was permitted, and checkpoint inhibitors had been received by about 44% of dose-escalation patients. Peripheral TCRbeta sequencing was intended to test whether TCR sequence diversity was altered and clonal T-cell expansion was caused by ivuxolimab. Of the roughly 52 dose-escalation patients, hepatocellular carcinoma was present in around 20, melanoma in approximately 15, renal cell carcinoma in 9 and head and neck cancer in 9. Intravenous ivuxolimab was administered to patients every 2 weeks at six dose levels: 0.01, 0.1, 0.3, 1.5, 3 and 10 mg/kg.

The paper as a whole reports these results and caveats: In the 0.1-3.0 mg/kg groups, partial responders were among the patients with the lowest normalized peripheral clonal expansion, particularly in CD8+ T cells. Low levels of normalized T-cell clonal expansion were also seen in some patients who did not respond. At doses from 0.1 to 3.0 mg/kg, clonal expansion was seen in both CD4+ and CD8+ blood T cells between baseline and week 6. The antigen specificity of the peripheral T cells that underwent clonal expansion was not determined. On average, CD8+ T cells showed more expanded clones than CD4+ T cells after ivuxolimab.

As concerns this clone: Which antigen it targets is not known. There are no base qualities to consult, and no much larger clone falls within one base.

To sequence the TCRbeta CDR3 region, genomic DNA was isolated from the sorted cells. TCRbeta CDR3 regions were sequenced using the immunoSEQ Assay. TCRdb obtained this table from immuneACCESS and retained in-frame rearrangements with V and J assigned. These tables miss some clones; where compared with another copy, unresolved V genes account for less than half of the shortfall, and the remainder is unexplained. In all, the sample holds 75,000 to 95,000 clones, and around nine tenths of those were seen once. The ten largest make up about 2.1% of the sample. Patients with autoimmune disease history or receiving systemic immunosuppression were excluded from the trial. Peripheral blood for TCR sequencing was collected from all dose cohorts at baseline, on cycle 4 day 1, and on cycle 7 day 1. The samples were drawn from a first-in-human, open-label, multicenter phase I dose-escalation trial of ivuxolimab. Adults with locally advanced or metastatic melanoma, renal cell, hepatocellular, or head and neck squamous cell carcinoma were enrolled in the trial. Before TCR sequencing, CD4+ and CD8+ T cells were separately sorted from peripheral blood.

Trimming removed 0 bases from V and 5 bases from J, leaving 13 bases between the germline ends. From cysteine to phenylalanine, the CDR3 is 15 amino acids long. The DNA shown is the 45-base CDR3, in frame from base 1. CDR1 LGHNA and CDR2 YNFKEQ are derived from the germline V gene. The source material was CD4+ or CD8+ T cells sorted from blood, sampled in a trial of the OX40 agonist ivuxolimab. This receptor was obtained from an adult with an advanced solid tumor such as melanoma, head and neck, liver or kidney cancer. Recombination connected TRBV4-2 to TRBJ1-1; 6 matching bases give a weak D call of TRBD1. The DNA sequence reads TGTGCCAGCAGCCAAGAAGTCAGGGGAGGTACTGAAGCTTTCTTT. This yields the protein CASSQEVRGGTEAFF.